This T cell receptor (beta chain) was obtained from a study of T cells after posttransplantation cyclophosphamide. General study results and limits: Skin or GI-infiltrating T cells shared few TRB sequences with blood. Recipient CMV seropositivity and CMV reactivation strongly tracked TRB clonality.

This clone was observed many times. Antigen specificity is unknown. Sequencing used immunoSEQ multiplex PCR; TCRdb keeps in-frame clones, though not all of them. The sample holds roughly 41,000 clones, and no clone turns up only once. From germline, CDR1 is LNHDA and CDR2 SQIVND (reference sequence). Losses at the gene ends were 1 base for V and 6 bases for J; bases not matched to a gene: 12. This CDR3 has 18 residues. The chain joins TRBV19 to TRBJ2-2, with TRBD1 matching 9 bases. Sequenced sample: PBMCs. This clonotype originated in a man younger than 45 in good health and a related stem cell transplant donor. The CDR3 here is CASSIAEVRTGVPGELFF. The DNA for the CDR3 is TGTGCCAGTAGTATAGCAGAAGTGCGGACAGGGGTTCCCGGGGAGCTGTTTTTT.